What follows describes a single TCR beta chain. Its antigen is currently not known. One base away there is no much larger clone; base qualities are not given. This entry comes from a study of blood T cell repertoires in COVID-19 (dated by TCRdb to the early 2020s). Concerning the study at large: Samples covering the acute and convalescent phases of COVID-19 were provided by collaborators in the United States, Italy and Spain. The samples were drawn from two sources: the first 160 participants of the ongoing ImmuneRACE study, and 1,000 to 1,500 subjects contributed by 6 global collaborators. The prospective study material was composed of cDNA or gDNA derived from T cells, B-cell-depleted T cells, or PBMCs. HLA class I and class II types, where available, came from metadata supplied by the sample provider rather than from assay-based typing. A freely available public database, intended as a resource for researchers studying the immune response to SARS-CoV-2, is where the repertoires were released. Nearly every sample came with metadata listing a de-identified subject ID, COVID-19 status, age in years and sex. The dataset comprised deeply sampled blood TCRbeta repertoires from subjects exposed to, actively infected with, or recovered from COVID-19.

Summary of the overall study and its limitations: Clinical and demographic metadata were provided uncurated, with the amount varying by source and participant.

TCRbeta CDR3 regions were amplified from genomic DNA by means of the immunoSEQ Assay, a bias-controlled multiplex PCR. Per the source publication's procedure: The number of nucleated cells in each sample was estimated from the amplification of reference gene primers within the assay. To quantify the absolute abundance of each unique TCRbeta CDR3 rearrangement, sequence reads were collapsed and filtered. For each sample, productive Simpson clonality was calculated as the square root of Simpson's diversity index over productive rearrangements. TCRdb obtained this table from immuneACCESS and retained in-frame rearrangements with V and J assigned. These tables miss some clones; where compared with another copy, unresolved V genes account for less than half of the shortfall, and the remainder is unexplained. V and J calls and clone size are given by that table; D and trimming were obtained from the DNA. Counted in this sample were roughly 250,000 clones; roughly four fifths of them appeared once. The ten largest clonotypes hold around 1.9% of the sample.

The collaborating institutions used their own protocols to collect whole blood in K2EDTA tubes. For TCRbeta analysis, collaborator samples were shipped as frozen whole blood, as isolated PBMCs, or as DNA extracted from either sample type. In the germline V gene, CDR1 corresponds to KGHSH and CDR2 to LQKENI. From its cysteine to its phenylalanine, the CDR3 spans 13 amino acids. CDR3 DNA only is kept here, 39 bases in frame from base 1. Trimming removed 3 bases from V and 4 bases from J, leaving 9 bases between the germline ends. What was sequenced was peripheral blood. This clonotype originated in an elderly woman with acute or convalescent COVID-19. The chain joins TRBV18 to TRBJ1-2, with a tentative D gene TRBD1 over 5 matching bases. The CDR3 region: CASSPPDSYGYTF. The sequence in DNA is TGTGCCAGCTCACCTCCTGACAGCTATGGCTACACCTTC.